A selection of T cell receptor beta chains follows, all from one sample in a study of T-cell reconstitution after alpha-beta-depleted transplantation in children. TCRdb re-called the PCR reads through MiXCR, storing one row per CDR3 protein. The sample records 25,000 to 30,000 distinct CDR3 sequences, 15% to 20% being singletons. The source material was PBMCs, mostly from graft donor cells, sampled 60 days after TCRalphabeta/CD19-depleted stem cell transplant. These TCRs come from a male patient aged 2 to 9 who had a stem cell transplant for acute lymphoblastic leukemia, so the T cells may come from the graft donor. Both conserved end residues are part of each CDR3. A D gene is named only where the DNA matches it firmly. A clone size is listed for some rows: how often the clone was seen (once, few, many), or a class if it is expanded.

few,.,TRBV5-1,14,TRBJ1-1,CASRPDMGNTEAFF,TGCGCCAGCAGACCGGATATGGGGAACACTGAAGCTTTCTTT
many,TRBD1,TRBV29-1,12,TRBJ1-1,CSAWDRDTEAFF,TGCAGCGCTTGGGACAGGGACACTGAAGCTTTCTTT
few,TRBD2,TRBV12-3/TRBV12-4,21,TRBJ2-3,CASSFYATSGGAWEDPNTQYF,TGTGCCAGCAGTTTCTATGCTACTAGCGGGGGGGCCTGGGAGGATCCTAATACGCAGTATTTT
.,.,TRBV15,14,TRBJ2-5,CATSRATLQETQYF,TGTGCCACCAGCAGAGCCACGCTACAAGAGACCCAGTACTTC
.,.,TRBV20-1,12,TRBJ2-1,CSAREMRDEQFF,TGCAGTGCTAGAGAGATGAGAGATGAGCAGTTCTTC
.,TRBD2,TRBV3-1,15,TRBJ2-7,CASSQEGGSTYEQYF,TGTGCCAGCAGCCAAGAGGGCGGGAGCACCTACGAGCAGTACTTC
.,.,TRBV12-3/TRBV12-4,17,TRBJ1-1,CASSHAIYREGGTEAFF,TGTGCCAGCAGCCATGCTATATACAGGGAGGGTGGCACTGAAGCTTTCTTT
many,.,TRBV7-9,15,TRBJ1-2,CASSRREVANYGYTF,TGTGCCAGCAGCCGCCGAGAGGTAGCTAACTATGGCTACACCTTC
.,.,TRBV27,11,TRBJ2-1,CASIFDGEQFF,TGTGCCAGCATATTTGACGGTGAGCAGTTCTTC
many,TRBD2,TRBV10-3,15,TRBJ2-7,CAISVASGRGYEQYF,TGTGCCATCAGTGTGGCTAGCGGGAGGGGCTACGAGCAGTACTTC
few,TRBD1,TRBV6-2/TRBV6-3,18,TRBJ2-6,CASSTRQGVNSGANVLTF,TGTGCCAGCAGTACCCGACAGGGGGTAAACTCTGGGGCCAACGTCCTGACTTTC
.,.,TRBV20-1,14,TRBJ1-1,CSAYGAGLNTEAFF,TGCAGTGCTTATGGGGCCGGACTGAACACTGAAGCTTTCTTT
.,.,TRBV20-1,17,TRBJ2-5,CSASGEAAGYFQETQYF,TGCAGTGCTAGTGGGGAGGCGGCGGGGTATTTCCAAGAGACCCAGTACTTC
many,TRBD2,TRBV27,13,TRBJ2-3,CASIGRGGDTQYF,TGTGCCAGCATCGGGAGGGGTGGGGATACGCAGTATTTT
.,.,TRBV28,12,TRBJ2-5,CASSWRRETQYF,TGTGCCAGCAGTTGGAGGCGAGAGACCCAGTACTTC
.,TRBD1,TRBV13,19,TRBJ1-3,CASSLGEGTAIQSGNTIYF,TGTGCCAGCAGCCTAGGGGAAGGGACAGCCATCCAGTCTGGAAACACCATATATTTT
.,TRBD2,TRBV5-6,15,TRBJ2-7,CASSLGLAGDYEQYF,TGTGCCAGCAGCTTGGGACTAGCGGGGGATTACGAGCAGTACTTC
many,.,TRBV11-2,15,TRBJ2-7,CASSLNSESSYEQYF,TGTGCCAGCAGCTTAAACAGCGAGAGCTCCTACGAGCAGTACTTC
few,TRBD2,TRBV27,15,TRBJ2-3,CASSLWLGGADTQYF,TGTGCCAGCAGTTTATGGCTCGGGGGGGCAGATACGCAGTATTTT
.,.,TRBV6-1,12,TRBJ1-5,CASSQPNQPQHF,TGTGCCAGCAGTCAACCTAATCAGCCCCAGCATTTT
.,TRBD2,TRBV29-1,17,TRBJ2-3,CSVAALIRTSGTETQYF,TGCAGCGTTGCTGCGTTGATCCGGACTAGCGGCACAGAAACGCAGTATTTT
.,.,TRBV28,14,TRBJ1-2,CASTAWFGEDGYTF,TGTGCCAGCACCGCCTGGTTTGGGGAGGATGGCTACACCTTC
.,TRBD2,TRBV6-5,14,TRBJ2-1,CASSYTSGNNEQFF,TGTGCCAGCAGTTACACTAGCGGAAACAATGAGCAGTTCTTC